A selection of T cell receptor beta chains follows, all from one sample in a study of T cells in Graves' hyperthyroidism and ophthalmopathy. In TCRdb, the multiplex PCR reads were re-called with MiXCR into one record per CDR3 protein. The sample yields fewer than 850,000 distinct CDR3 sequences, 17% seen once. Sequencing was carried out using blood. All receptors derive from a man aged 50 to 60 with Graves' hyperthyroidism. CDR3s include the opening cysteine and the closing phenylalanine or tryptophan. Each record gives: D gene, clone size, J gene, V gene, CDR3 DNA, CDR3 protein. D genes are given only for firm matches. Size is stated for part of the rows, as once, few or many counts, or as a class when the clone is expanded.

D gene: TRBD1
clone size: many
J gene: TRBJ1-2
V gene: TRBV28
CDR3 DNA: TGTGCCAGCAGTTTACCAACAGGGGGCAACTATGGCTACACCTTC
CDR3 protein: CASSLPTGGNYGYTF

D gene: TRBD2
clone size: NA
J gene: TRBJ2-1
V gene: TRBV6-2/TRBV6-3
CDR3 DNA: TGTGCCAGCAGAAATTTAGCGGGAGAGGTAACTGAGCAGTTCTTC
CDR3 protein: CASRNLAGEVTEQFF

D gene: TRBD1
clone size: few
J gene: TRBJ2-6
V gene: TRBV6-2/TRBV6-3
CDR3 DNA: TGTGCCAGCAATTACTCTCCGGGACAGGGGAGGCCTGGGGCCAACGTCCTGACTTTC
CDR3 protein: CASNYSPGQGRPGANVLTF

D gene: NA
clone size: NA
J gene: TRBJ2-7
V gene: TRBV5-1
CDR3 DNA: TGCGCCAGCAGCTTGAATTCACAGGGATTAAACGAGCAGTACTTC
CDR3 protein: CASSLNSQGLNEQYF

D gene: NA
clone size: NA
J gene: TRBJ2-7
V gene: TRBV6-6
CDR3 DNA: TGTGCCAGCAGTTACTTCGATGGGGGCGAGCAGTACTTC
CDR3 protein: CASSYFDGGEQYF

D gene: NA
clone size: many
J gene: TRBJ2-1
V gene: TRBV20-1
CDR3 DNA: TGCAGTGCTAGAGATCTAGCGCAATACAATGAGCAGTTCTTC
CDR3 protein: CSARDLAQYNEQFF

D gene: NA
clone size: NA
J gene: TRBJ1-2
V gene: TRBV28
CDR3 DNA: TGTGCCAGCAGTTTGTGGGGGGCAGATGGCTACACCTTC
CDR3 protein: CASSLWGADGYTF

D gene: NA
clone size: NA
J gene: TRBJ1-5
V gene: TRBV27
CDR3 DNA: TGTGCCAGCAGTTTAAGAGGGGAAACAGGTTCCCAGCATTTT
CDR3 protein: CASSLRGETGSQHF

D gene: NA
clone size: NA
J gene: TRBJ2-7
V gene: TRBV28
CDR3 DNA: TGTGCCAGCAGGCCGAATCTGGGTAGGGGACCCTACGAGCAGTACTTC
CDR3 protein: CASRPNLGRGPYEQYF

D gene: NA
clone size: many
J gene: TRBJ1-2
V gene: TRBV10-3
CDR3 DNA: TGTGCCATCAGTGCCATCGGGGGGCAAGGCTATGGCTACACCTTC
CDR3 protein: CAISAIGGQGYGYTF

D gene: TRBD2
clone size: many
J gene: TRBJ2-7
V gene: TRBV9
CDR3 DNA: TGTGCCAGCAGCGTAGGCGGCGGGAGTTTTTACGAGCAGTACTTC
CDR3 protein: CASSVGGGSFYEQYF

D gene: NA
clone size: few
J gene: TRBJ1-2
V gene: TRBV6-5
CDR3 DNA: TGTGCCAGCAGTTACTCAGACAGCGACTATGGCTACACCTTC
CDR3 protein: CASSYSDSDYGYTF

D gene: NA
clone size: NA
J gene: TRBJ2-1
V gene: TRBV19
CDR3 DNA: TGTGCCAGTAACCCACAGGCCTGGGGTGAGCAGTTCTTC
CDR3 protein: CASNPQAWGEQFF

D gene: NA
clone size: many
J gene: TRBJ1-1
V gene: TRBV24-1
CDR3 DNA: TGTGCCACCAGCAACGGGATTGAAGCTTTCTTT
CDR3 protein: CATSNGIEAFF

D gene: TRBD2
clone size: NA
J gene: TRBJ2-7
V gene: TRBV4-3
CDR3 DNA: TGCGCCAGCAGCCAAGAAGCCCAGGTAGCGGGAACCTACGAGCAGTACTTC
CDR3 protein: CASSQEAQVAGTYEQYF

D gene: NA
clone size: many
J gene: TRBJ2-5
V gene: TRBV19
CDR3 DNA: TGTGCCAGTACTCCCTCCGGTCCAGAGACCCAGTACTTC
CDR3 protein: CASTPSGPETQYF

D gene: NA
clone size: many
J gene: TRBJ1-1
V gene: TRBV5-1
CDR3 DNA: TGCGCCAGCAGCTTATCCCGGGGGGCTAGTGAAGCTTTCTTT
CDR3 protein: CASSLSRGASEAFF

D gene: NA
clone size: many
J gene: TRBJ1-2
V gene: TRBV12-3/TRBV12-4
CDR3 DNA: TGTGCCAGCAGTCATACAACCGGCAGGGCCTATGGCTACACCTTC
CDR3 protein: CASSHTTGRAYGYTF

D gene: TRBD2
clone size: many
J gene: TRBJ2-1
V gene: TRBV27
CDR3 DNA: TGTGCCAGCAGTGCCGTTAGAGCGGGGGTTTACAATGAGCAGTTCTTC
CDR3 protein: CASSAVRAGVYNEQFF

D gene: NA
clone size: many
J gene: TRBJ1-2
V gene: TRBV7-9
CDR3 DNA: TGTGCCAGCAGTCTTCGGGGGAACTATGGCTACACCTTC
CDR3 protein: CASSLRGNYGYTF

D gene: NA
clone size: many
J gene: TRBJ2-1
V gene: TRBV28
CDR3 DNA: TGTGCCAGCAGCACAATCAAACTCCGGGAGAGGGTCTCCTACAATGAGCAGTTCTTC
CDR3 protein: CASSTIKLRERVSYNEQFF

D gene: NA
clone size: NA
J gene: TRBJ2-7
V gene: TRBV28
CDR3 DNA: TGTGCCAGCAGTTTATGGAATACTAGCCGCTACGAGCAGTACTTC
CDR3 protein: CASSLWNTSRYEQYF

D gene: NA
clone size: many
J gene: TRBJ2-7
V gene: TRBV6-1
CDR3 DNA: TGTGCCAGCAGTTATGGGCGGGGTTCCTACGAGCAGTACTTC
CDR3 protein: CASSYGRGSYEQYF

D gene: NA
clone size: many
J gene: TRBJ2-7
V gene: TRBV7-2
CDR3 DNA: TGTGCCAGCAGCTTAGCACAGGACCAGAGCTCCTACGAGCAGTACTTC
CDR3 protein: CASSLAQDQSSYEQYF

D gene: NA
clone size: many
J gene: TRBJ2-1
V gene: TRBV12-3/TRBV12-4
CDR3 DNA: TGTGCCAGCAGACAGGGCGACAATGAGCAGTTCTTC
CDR3 protein: CASRQGDNEQFF

D gene: NA
clone size: NA
J gene: TRBJ1-3
V gene: TRBV7-9
CDR3 DNA: TGTGCCAGCAGCACAGTTACCTCTGGAAACACCATATATTTT
CDR3 protein: CASSTVTSGNTIYF

D gene: NA
clone size: NA
J gene: TRBJ1-3
V gene: TRBV18
CDR3 DNA: TGTGCCAGCTCACCGCGGGAATTAAGAACCTCTGGAAACACCATATATTTT
CDR3 protein: CASSPRELRTSGNTIYF

D gene: NA
clone size: many
J gene: TRBJ2-7
V gene: TRBV27
CDR3 DNA: TGTGCCAGCAATCAGGGGGAGGGCTACGAGCAGTACTTC
CDR3 protein: CASNQGEGYEQYF

D gene: NA
clone size: NA
J gene: TRBJ2-7
V gene: TRBV7-2
CDR3 DNA: TGTGCCAGCAGCTCAGACCCCAGAAACTACGAGCAGTACTTC
CDR3 protein: CASSSDPRNYEQYF

D gene: NA
clone size: NA
J gene: TRBJ1-2
V gene: TRBV28
CDR3 DNA: TGTGCCAGCAGGGAACAGGTTAACTATGGCTACACCTTC
CDR3 protein: CASREQVNYGYTF

D gene: NA
clone size: many
J gene: TRBJ2-5
V gene: TRBV2
CDR3 DNA: TGTGCCAGCAGTCCACATGGGCCCTTAGAGACCCAGTACTTC
CDR3 protein: CASSPHGPLETQYF

D gene: NA
clone size: NA
J gene: TRBJ2-2
V gene: TRBV7-2
CDR3 DNA: TGTGCCAGCAGCCGTAGCGGGAACACCGGGGAGCTGTTTTTT
CDR3 protein: CASSRSGNTGELFF

D gene: TRBD1
clone size: many
J gene: TRBJ2-7
V gene: TRBV6-2/TRBV6-3
CDR3 DNA: TGTGCCAGCACTGGACAGGGAAGCTCCTACGAGCAGTACTTC
CDR3 protein: CASTGQGSSYEQYF

D gene: NA
clone size: few
J gene: TRBJ1-1
V gene: TRBV20-1
CDR3 DNA: TGCAGTATTCCGAGGGGGGGCGTCTTTTTGAACACTGAAGCTTTCTTT
CDR3 protein: CSIPRGGVFLNTEAFF

D gene: NA
clone size: many
J gene: TRBJ2-2
V gene: TRBV11-2
CDR3 DNA: TGTGCCAGCAGCTTTCTACCGTCCTTGAACACCGGGGAGCTGTTTTTT
CDR3 protein: CASSFLPSLNTGELFF

D gene: NA
clone size: many
J gene: TRBJ2-7
V gene: TRBV28
CDR3 DNA: TGTGCCAGCAGTTTACTGGGCTACGAGCAGTACTTC
CDR3 protein: CASSLLGYEQYF

D gene: TRBD1
clone size: many
J gene: TRBJ2-5
V gene: TRBV11-2
CDR3 DNA: TGTGCCAGCAGCTCCGGACAGGGGGCACGGGAGACCCAGTACTTC
CDR3 protein: CASSSGQGARETQYF

D gene: NA
clone size: many
J gene: TRBJ1-4
V gene: TRBV10-3
CDR3 DNA: TGTGCCATCAGTGTCTCAGAAAATGAAAAACTGTTTTTT
CDR3 protein: CAISVSENEKLFF

D gene: NA
clone size: few
J gene: TRBJ2-7
V gene: TRBV28
CDR3 DNA: TGTGCCAGCACTACAAGCGGAGCGAGCTCCTACGAGCAGTACTTC
CDR3 protein: CASTTSGASSYEQYF

D gene: TRBD1
clone size: many
J gene: TRBJ1-4
V gene: TRBV6-1
CDR3 DNA: TGTGCCAGCTGGCCCGGGGACAGCTTCAAGGAACTGTTTTTT
CDR3 protein: CASWPGDSFKELFF

D gene: NA
clone size: NA
J gene: TRBJ2-7
V gene: TRBV12-3/TRBV12-4
CDR3 DNA: TGTGCCAGCAGTCTCGGGGACCACTCCTACGAGCAGTACTTC
CDR3 protein: CASSLGDHSYEQYF

D gene: TRBD1
clone size: NA
J gene: TRBJ1-2
V gene: TRBV6-1
CDR3 DNA: TGTGCCAGCAGTGGGGACAGGGGCGCGGGGGGCTACACCTTC
CDR3 protein: CASSGDRGAGGYTF

D gene: NA
clone size: many
J gene: TRBJ2-3
V gene: TRBV27
CDR3 DNA: TGTGCCAGCAGTTTATCAAATGCATACACAGATACGCAGTATTTT
CDR3 protein: CASSLSNAYTDTQYF

D gene: TRBD1
clone size: many
J gene: TRBJ1-2
V gene: TRBV28
CDR3 DNA: TGTGCCAGCACCCGACAGGGGACCTATGGCTACACCTTC
CDR3 protein: CASTRQGTYGYTF

D gene: NA
clone size: many
J gene: TRBJ2-7
V gene: TRBV9
CDR3 DNA: TGTGCCAGCAGCCCCGGGACACAGGGTAACGAGCAGTACTTC
CDR3 protein: CASSPGTQGNEQYF

D gene: TRBD2
clone size: many
J gene: TRBJ2-7
V gene: TRBV28
CDR3 DNA: TGTGCCAGCAGTTTTGGACTAGTCCGCGAGCAGTACTTC
CDR3 protein: CASSFGLVREQYF

D gene: NA
clone size: NA
J gene: TRBJ2-6
V gene: TRBV7-9
CDR3 DNA: TGTGCCAGCAGCTTAGAGGCAGGGGAGAGCTCTGGGACCAACGTCCTGACTTTC
CDR3 protein: CASSLEAGESSGTNVLTF

D gene: TRBD2
clone size: many
J gene: TRBJ2-5
V gene: TRBV5-1
CDR3 DNA: TGCGCCAGCAGCCAGGGACTAGCGGGGATCCAAGAGACCCAGTACTTC
CDR3 protein: CASSQGLAGIQETQYF

D gene: NA
clone size: few
J gene: TRBJ1-1
V gene: TRBV7-9
CDR3 DNA: TGTGCCAGCAGCTCACCCCGAACAGGGCCCACTGAAGCTTTCTTT
CDR3 protein: CASSSPRTGPTEAFF

D gene: TRBD2
clone size: many
J gene: TRBJ2-1
V gene: TRBV3-1
CDR3 DNA: TGTGCCAGCGGGGGGACTAGCGGGAGGGCAAATGAGCAGTTCTTC
CDR3 protein: CASGGTSGRANEQFF

D gene: TRBD2
clone size: NA
J gene: TRBJ2-1
V gene: TRBV19
CDR3 DNA: TGTGCCAGTAAAAGCGGGAGCTCCTACAATGAGCAGTTCTTC
CDR3 protein: CASKSGSSYNEQFF

D gene: TRBD1
clone size: many
J gene: TRBJ1-2
V gene: TRBV10-3
CDR3 DNA: TGTGCCACAACCTCGGACAGGGCAGGTGGCTACACCTTC
CDR3 protein: CATTSDRAGGYTF

D gene: NA
clone size: NA
J gene: TRBJ2-1
V gene: TRBV6-5
CDR3 DNA: TGTGCCAGCAGTTACTCGGGCTTGCAGTTCTTC
CDR3 protein: CASSYSGLQFF

D gene: NA
clone size: NA
J gene: TRBJ2-2
V gene: TRBV7-9
CDR3 DNA: TGTGCCAGCAGCGAAACAGGGTCTGGGGAGCTGTTTTTT
CDR3 protein: CASSETGSGELFF

D gene: NA
clone size: few
J gene: TRBJ2-3
V gene: TRBV28
CDR3 DNA: TGTGCCAGCAGTTCAGGGTTTAGGGGCACAGATACGCAGTATTTT
CDR3 protein: CASSSGFRGTDTQYF

D gene: NA
clone size: NA
J gene: TRBJ2-1
V gene: TRBV9
CDR3 DNA: TGTGCCAGCAGCCCCAATGAGGGGAATGAGCAGTTCTTC
CDR3 protein: CASSPNEGNEQFF

D gene: TRBD1
clone size: many
J gene: TRBJ1-6
V gene: TRBV11-1
CDR3 DNA: TGTGCCAGCAGCTTAAGGACAGGGAATTCACCCCTCCACTTT
CDR3 protein: CASSLRTGNSPLHF

D gene: TRBD1
clone size: many
J gene: TRBJ1-2
V gene: TRBV2
CDR3 DNA: TGTGCCAGCAGCTACCCGGGACAGGGGGCGAGTGGCTACACCTTC
CDR3 protein: CASSYPGQGASGYTF

D gene: TRBD1
clone size: many
J gene: TRBJ2-5
V gene: TRBV10-3
CDR3 DNA: TGTGCCATCAGAGACAGGGAAGAGACCCAGTACTTC
CDR3 protein: CAIRDREETQYF

D gene: TRBD2
clone size: many
J gene: TRBJ2-5
V gene: TRBV28
CDR3 DNA: TGTGCCAGCAGTAGCCCCGTGGCCGGGAGGGCCCAAGAGACCCAGTACTTC
CDR3 protein: CASSSPVAGRAQETQYF